A single sample gave rise to the 26 T cell receptor beta chains below, sequenced in a study of Siglec-9 on CD8 T cells in melanoma. TCRdb's copy holds only in-frame clones and misses some; the assay was immunoSEQ multiplex PCR. This sample yields more than 30,000 clones, of which 80% to 85% are seen a single time; 1.8% belongs to the top ten. The material sequenced was Siglec-9- CD8+ T cells sorted from blood. All receptors come from a human donor in good health.

The sample holds one count of this clone. This chain joins TRBV19 and TRBJ2-7, with D maybe TRBD2 (6 bases). Germline-derived CDR1 and CDR2 are LNHDA and SQIVND (reference sequence). Between the trimmed V and J ends, which lost 8 bases and 2 bases, there was a span of 16 bases. The CDR3 spans 14 residues. The CDR3 reads CASHREAGTYEQYF. The DNA of the CDR3 is TGTGCCAGTCACCGAGAGGCGGGGACCTACGAGCAGTACTTC.

The chain links TRBV5-4 to TRBJ2-5; 7 bases line up with TRBD2. The CDR3 extends over 12 amino acids. CDR1 and CDR2 from the germline V gene are SGHNT and YYREEE (reference sequence). Trimming at V came to 9 bases and at J to 5 bases, leaving 7 bases not matched to a gene. CDR3 in DNA: TGTGCCACACTGGGCGGGAGCGAGACCCAGTACTTC. Amino acids: CATLGGSETQYF. Looking up the rest from reference TRBV5-4 and TRBJ2-5 gives the full variable domain: ETGVTQSPTHLIKTRGQQVTLRCSSQSGHNTVSWYQQALGQGPQFIFQYYREEENGRGNFPPRFSGLQFPNYSSELNVNALELDDSALYLCATLGGSETQYFGPGTRLLVL.

V is TRBV7-3 and J is TRBJ2-5; D is possibly TRBD1 or TRBD2 (6 bases each). Germline assignment: CDR1 SGHTA and CDR2 FQGTGA. This CDR3 region has 13 residues. Trimming removed 5 bases at V and 5 bases at J, with 12 bases between. The CDR3 nucleotides are TGTGCCAGCAGCCTCGGGGGCATCGAGACCCAGTACTTC. Its translation: CASSLGGIETQYF.

J is TRBJ1-2 and V is TRBV5-1; no reliable D call. This CDR3 contains 14 residues. V shed 0 bases and J shed 2 bases, with 8 bases lying between them. Per germline, CDR1 SGHRS and CDR2 YFSETQ. CDR3 in amino acids: CASSLARENYGYTF. CDR3 bases: TGCGCCAGCAGCTTGGCCAGAGAAAACTATGGCTACACCTTC.

V is TRBV19 and J is TRBJ1-5; possibly TRBD1 for D (6 bases). The CDR3 is 15 residues long. Germline CDR1 LNHDA, CDR2 SQIVND (reference sequence). The V end was cut by 3 bases, the J end by 3 bases, with 12 bases between. The CDR3 nucleotides read TGTGCCAGTAGTATTTTGGCAGGGGACAATCAGCCCCAGCATTTT. Its translation is CASSILAGDNQPQHF.

This chain uses TRBV27 with TRBJ1-2; unclear D gene. The germline CDR1 and CDR2 sequences are MNHEY and SMNVEV (reference sequence). This CDR3 has 15 amino acids. V lost 5 bases, J lost 3 bases, and 16 bases lay in between. For the CDR3, the DNA is TGTGCCAGCAGTCCCGGGCCGGGCCTAGACTATGGCTACACCTTC. Protein sequence: CASSPGPGLDYGYTF.

CDR3 region: CASSDIGQGGQPQHF. CDR3 in DNA: TGTGCCAGCAGTGACATAGGACAGGGAGGTCAGCCCCAGCATTTT. The rearrangement links TRBV6-1 to TRBJ1-5, with TRBD1 matching over 8 bases. The V gene's germline CDR1 is MNHNS and CDR2 SASEGT. The V gene end was trimmed by 3 bases and the J gene end by 6 bases; junction bases not matched to a gene: 7. CDR3 length equals 15 residues.

This chain uses TRBV7-6 with TRBJ2-7, with D tentatively TRBD2 (6 bases). The germline V and J ends were trimmed by 1 base and 4 bases, with 20 bases remaining between them. The CDR3 covers 17 residues. The germline V gene encodes CDR1 SGHVS and CDR2 FNYEAQ. For the CDR3, the DNA is TGTGCCAGCAGCTTAGGAAATCCGGGGTTGGGGGGTTACGAGCAGTACTTC. It is translated as CASSLGNPGLGGYEQYF.

The rearrangement links TRBV15 to TRBJ2-7, with 10 bases lining up with TRBD1. This CDR3 comprises 16 residues. Germline V CDR1 and CDR2: LNHNV, YYDKDF (reference sequence). The ends lost 0 bases at V and 3 bases at J; junction bases unmatched: 5. CDR3 region: CATSRDGGTGVYEQYF. The CDR3 coding sequence is TGTGCCACCAGCAGAGATGGGGGGACAGGGGTCTACGAGCAGTACTTC.

The CDR3 here is CASSYSSLADTQYF. The CDR3 DNA follows: TGTGCCAGCAGTTACTCATCCCTTGCAGATACGCAGTATTTT. This chain connects TRBV6-5 to TRBJ2-3; no reliable D call. CDR1 MNHEY and CDR2 SVGAGI come from the germline V gene. The CDR3 spans 14 residues. The V gene lost 0 bases and the J gene lost 4 bases, with 8 bases spanning the gap.

The chain combines TRBV7-8 with TRBJ2-3; D uncertain. This CDR3 has 16 residues. Trimming shortened V by 1 base and J by 1 base, and 12 bases separated the two germline ends. Germline V lookup: CDR1 SGHVS, CDR2 FQNEAQ. The CDR3 loop is CASSLVLGRGTDTQYF. CDR3 nucleotide sequence: TGTGCCAGCAGCTTAGTGCTAGGTAGGGGCACAGATACGCAGTATTTT.

The gene calls are TRBV4-1 and TRBJ1-2, with D possibly being TRBD1 (6 bases). Per the germline V gene, CDR1 is MGHRA and CDR2 is YSYEKL. The CDR3 sequence is 14 residues long. V lost 0 bases and J 10 bases, leaving 15 bases between the germline ends. As DNA, the CDR3 is TGCGCCAGCAGCCAAGAACCGGGACATGACGACTACACCTTC. Translating it yields CASSQEPGHDDYTF.

The rearrangement links TRBV4-2 to TRBJ2-1; D is unresolved. CDR1 is LGHNA, CDR2 YNFKEQ, per germline. This CDR3 has 14 residues. Deletions cut 5 bases from V and 0 bases from J, with 8 bases between. CDR3 nucleotide sequence: TGTGCCAGCAGCGGCGCCGGCTCCTACAATGAGCAGTTCTTC. This sequence encodes CASSGAGSYNEQFF.

This chain links TRBV15 with TRBJ1-2; 7 nucleotides match TRBD1. Trimming removed 8 bases from V and 2 bases from J; junction bases left unmatched: 8. In germline, CDR1 is LNHNV, CDR2 YYDKDF (reference sequence). The CDR3 has 14 amino acids. The chain's CDR3 is CATQQGGRNYGYTF. The CDR3 nucleotides read TGTGCCACCCAGCAGGGGGGGCGAAACTATGGCTACACCTTC.

V usage is TRBV2 and J usage is TRBJ1-2; no definite D call. From germline, CDR1 is SNHLY and CDR2 FYNNEI. The CDR3 is 15 residues long. The ends were cut back, 2 bases at V and 6 bases at J, with 16 bases in the middle. DNA for the CDR3: TGTGCCAGCAGTGAATTATTAGGGCGGAACGATGGCTACACCTTC. Protein sequence: CASSELLGRNDGYTF. Full variable domain (remainder filled in from reference TRBV2 and TRBJ1-2): EPEVTQTPSHQVTQMGQEVILRCVPISNHLYFYWYRQILGQKVEFLVSFYNNEISEKSEIFDDQFSVERPDGSNFTLKIRSTKLEDSAMYFCASSELLGRNDGYTFGSGTRLTVV.

This clone came up once. The chain is built from TRBV7-8 and TRBJ2-7; D gene ambiguous. This CDR3 is 15 amino acids long. The germline V gene has CDR1 SGHVS and CDR2 FQNEAQ. The V end was cut by 1 base, the J end by 4 bases, with 14 bases between. CDR3 sequence reads: CASSLGSSRFYEQYF. CDR3 bases: TGTGCCAGCAGCTTAGGAAGTTCGAGGTTTTACGAGCAGTACTTC.

The chain joins TRBV10-3 to TRBJ2-7; the match to TRBD1 covers 8 bases. The CDR3 spans 14 residues. The V and J ends lost 7 bases and 0 bases, in that order; junction bases with no gene match: 5. CDR1 ENHRY and CDR2 SYGVKD come from the germline V gene. The CDR3 is CAIMAGGDSYEQYF. In DNA form, the CDR3 reads TGTGCCATCATGGCAGGGGGCGACTCCTACGAGCAGTACTTC.

The J gene is TRBJ2-3, the V gene TRBV7-9, with 7 bases that match TRBD1. Trimming cost V 1 base and J 4 bases; bases outside gene matches: 5. Germline lookup yields CDR1 SEHNR and CDR2 FQNEAQ (reference sequence). The CDR3 contains 15 residues. The DNA for the CDR3 is TGTGCCAGCAGCTTAGATACAGGGGTTCCAGATACGCAGTATTTT. Protein product: CASSLDTGVPDTQYF.

This clone occurred a few times. This chain connects TRBV28 to TRBJ1-1; the D gene is possibly TRBD1 (5 bases). Germline lookup yields CDR1 MDHEN and CDR2 SYDVKM. V was trimmed by 3 bases and J by 2 bases, leaving 10 bases between them. The length of the CDR3 is 14 residues. As DNA, the CDR3 is TGTGCCAGCAGTTTGTGGGACGGTAACACTGAAGCTTTCTTT. Its translation is CASSLWDGNTEAFF.

The table lists this clone with a few counts. The chain combines TRBV19 with TRBJ1-1, with D uncertain. V lost 7 bases and J lost 0, with 18 bases in between. The CDR3 is 16 amino acids. Germline-derived CDR1 and CDR2 are LNHDA and SQIVND (reference sequence). The CDR3 DNA sequence: TGTGCCAGTACCCCTCTTTCCTCCTTGCTGAACACTGAAGCTTTCTTT. Translated, it gives CASTPLSSLLNTEAFF.

This clone was found a few times. The chain recombines TRBV6-4 with TRBJ2-7, with no clear D. Germline V gene data show CDR1 as MRHNA and CDR2 as SNTAGT. The CDR3 totals 12 residues. The V end lost 4 bases, the J end lost 4 bases, and 8 bases lay between the germline ends. Here the CDR3 reads CASSAPRYEQYF. Here the CDR3 DNA reads TGTGCCAGCAGTGCCCCCCGTTACGAGCAGTACTTC.

V gene TRBV7-2 combines with J gene TRBJ2-7; 8 positions agree with TRBD1. The CDR3 length is 15 residues. With 1 base clipped from V and 4 bases from J, the junction kept 6 bases outside the gene matches. Germline CDR1 SGHTA, CDR2 FQGNSA. CDR3 amino acids: CASSLVAGGAYEQYF. CDR3 nucleotides: TGTGCCAGCAGCTTAGTGGCAGGGGGCGCTTACGAGCAGTACTTC. Together with reference TRBV7-2 and TRBJ2-7, the CDR3 gives the full variable domain: GAGVSQSPSNKVTEKGKDVELRCDPISGHTALYWYRQSLGQGLEFLIYFQGNSAPDKSGLPSDRFSAERTGGSVSTLTIQRTQQEDSAVYLCASSLVAGGAYEQYFGPGTRLTVT.

The V gene is TRBV7-8, the J gene TRBJ2-5; D perhaps matches TRBD1 (5 bases). The germline gives CDR1 SGHVS, CDR2 FQNEAQ. This CDR3 comprises 15 residues. V was cut by 2 bases and J by 5 bases, with 15 bases left in between. The CDR3 nucleotides read TGTGCCAGCAGCTTACCAGAGCTCTCAGGGGAGACCCAGTACTTC. This codes for CASSLPELSGETQYF.

The sample holds a few counts of this clone. This rearrangement joins TRBV27 to TRBJ1-5; TRBD1 matches 7 bases. Trimming removed 4 bases from V and 5 bases from J; junction bases left unmatched: 8. This CDR3 has 15 residues. Germline assignment: CDR1 MNHEY and CDR2 SMNVEV (reference sequence). The CDR3 DNA reads as TGTGCCAGCAGTTCCCGGCCAGGGGGGGATCAGCCCCAGCATTTT. Translating it yields CASSSRPGGDQPQHF.

The rearrangement uses TRBV28 and TRBJ2-7; D gene unclear. The CDR3 runs to 14 residues. Trimming took off 2 bases at V and 2 bases at J, with 10 bases between the two ends. The germline gives CDR1 MDHEN, CDR2 SYDVKM. The CDR3 sequence is CASSLGMNPYEQYF. CDR3 coding DNA: TGTGCCAGCAGTTTAGGCATGAACCCCTACGAGCAGTACTTC.

V and J are TRBV19 and TRBJ2-7; 14 bases match TRBD2. V gave up 5 bases and J gave up 6 bases; unmatched junction bases: 3. The CDR3 sequence is 14 residues long. CDR1 and CDR2 from the germline V gene are LNHDA and SQIVND (reference sequence). CDR3 amino acids: CASSVGLAGAEQYF. In DNA form, the CDR3 reads TGTGCCAGTAGTGTGGGACTAGCGGGAGCCGAGCAGTACTTC.